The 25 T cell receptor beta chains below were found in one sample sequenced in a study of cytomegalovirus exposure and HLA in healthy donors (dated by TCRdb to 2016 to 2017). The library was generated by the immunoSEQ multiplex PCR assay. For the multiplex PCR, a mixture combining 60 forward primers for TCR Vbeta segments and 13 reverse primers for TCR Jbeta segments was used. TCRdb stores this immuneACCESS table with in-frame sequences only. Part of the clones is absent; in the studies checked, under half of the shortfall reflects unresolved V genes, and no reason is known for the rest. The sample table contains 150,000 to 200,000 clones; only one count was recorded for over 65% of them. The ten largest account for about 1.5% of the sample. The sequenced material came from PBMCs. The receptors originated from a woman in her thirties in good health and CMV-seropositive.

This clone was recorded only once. The CDR3 spells CASSLAGTSRLSYEQYF. The CDR3 DNA is TGTGCCAGCAGTTTGGCCGGGACTAGCAGACTCTCCTACGAGCAGTACTTC. The chain combines TRBV28 with TRBJ2-7; 9 bases align to TRBD2. V lost 3 bases to trimming and J lost 0 bases; unmatched junction nucleotides: 9. Per the germline V gene, CDR1 is MDHEN and CDR2 is SYDVKM. The CDR3 extends over 17 amino acids.

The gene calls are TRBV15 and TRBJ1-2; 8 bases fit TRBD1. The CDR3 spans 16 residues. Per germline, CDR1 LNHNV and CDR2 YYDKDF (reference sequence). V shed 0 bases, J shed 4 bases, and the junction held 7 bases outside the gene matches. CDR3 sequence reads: CATSRDQTGVGYGYTF. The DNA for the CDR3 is TGTGCCACCAGCAGAGATCAGACAGGGGTGGGCTATGGCTACACCTTC.

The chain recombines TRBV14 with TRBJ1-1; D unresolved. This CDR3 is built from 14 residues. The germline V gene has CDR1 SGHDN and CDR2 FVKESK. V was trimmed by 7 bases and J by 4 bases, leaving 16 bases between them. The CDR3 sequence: CASKERWRSTEAFF. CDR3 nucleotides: TGTGCCAGCAAGGAGAGATGGAGGAGCACTGAAGCTTTCTTT.

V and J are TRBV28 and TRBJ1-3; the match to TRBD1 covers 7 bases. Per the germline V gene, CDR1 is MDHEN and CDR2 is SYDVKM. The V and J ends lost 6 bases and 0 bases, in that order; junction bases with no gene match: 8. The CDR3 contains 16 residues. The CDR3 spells CASRKQTGISGNTIYF. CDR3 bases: TGTGCCAGCAGAAAACAGACAGGGATCTCTGGAAACACCATATATTTT.

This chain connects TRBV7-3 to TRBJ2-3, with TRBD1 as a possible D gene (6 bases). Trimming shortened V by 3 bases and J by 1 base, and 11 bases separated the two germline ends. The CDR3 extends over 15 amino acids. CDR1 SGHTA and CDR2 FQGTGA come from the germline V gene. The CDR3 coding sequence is TGTGCCAGCAGCTTGTGGGCAGGGGGCACAGATACGCAGTATTTT. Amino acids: CASSLWAGGTDTQYF. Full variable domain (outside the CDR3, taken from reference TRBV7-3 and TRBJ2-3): GAGVSQTPSNKVTEKGKYVELRCDPISGHTALYWYRQSLGQGPEFLIYFQGTGAADDSGLPNDRFFAVRPEGSVSTLKIQRTERGDSAVYLCASSLWAGGTDTQYFGPGTRLTVL.

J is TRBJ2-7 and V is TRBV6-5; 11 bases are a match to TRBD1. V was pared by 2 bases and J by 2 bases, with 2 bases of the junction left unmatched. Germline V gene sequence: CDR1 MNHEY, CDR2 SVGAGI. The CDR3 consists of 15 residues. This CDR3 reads CASSYRDRGTYEQYF. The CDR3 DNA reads TGTGCCAGCAGTTACCGGGACAGGGGGACCTACGAGCAGTACTTC.

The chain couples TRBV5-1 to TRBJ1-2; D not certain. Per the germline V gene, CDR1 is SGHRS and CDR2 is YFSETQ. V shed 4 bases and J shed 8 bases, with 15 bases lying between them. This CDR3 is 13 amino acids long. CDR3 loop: CASSPGLAWGYTF. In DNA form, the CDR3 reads TGCGCCAGCAGCCCAGGACTAGCCTGGGGCTACACCTTC.

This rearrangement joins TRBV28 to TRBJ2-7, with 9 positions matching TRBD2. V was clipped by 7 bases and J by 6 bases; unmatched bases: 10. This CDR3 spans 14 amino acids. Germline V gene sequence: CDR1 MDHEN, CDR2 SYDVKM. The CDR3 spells CASKILAGPGEQYF. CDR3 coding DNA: TGTGCCAGCAAAATCCTAGCGGGGCCGGGCGAGCAGTACTTC.

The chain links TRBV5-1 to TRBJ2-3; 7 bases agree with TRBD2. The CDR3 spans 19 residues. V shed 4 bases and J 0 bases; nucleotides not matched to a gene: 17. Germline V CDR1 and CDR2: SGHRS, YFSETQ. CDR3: CASSPRAGVSGRSTDTQYF. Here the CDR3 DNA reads TGCGCCAGCAGCCCCCGGGCGGGAGTGAGTGGAAGGAGCACAGATACGCAGTATTTT.

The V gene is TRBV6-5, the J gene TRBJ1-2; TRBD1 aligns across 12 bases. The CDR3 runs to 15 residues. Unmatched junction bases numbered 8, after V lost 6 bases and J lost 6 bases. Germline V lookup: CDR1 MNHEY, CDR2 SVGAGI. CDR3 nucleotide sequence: TGTGCCAGCAGCGACCCGGGACAGGGGGCCAATGGCTACACCTTC. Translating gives CASSDPGQGANGYTF.

The CDR3 DNA is TGTGCCAGCAGTTACCCGGGACAGGGGGATCAGCCCCAGCATTTT. It yields the protein CASSYPGQGDQPQHF. The V and J genes are TRBV6-6 and TRBJ1-5; 11 positions match TRBD1. V gave up 2 bases and J gave up 5 bases; unmatched junction bases: 2. CDR3 length equals 15 residues. Germline CDR1 MNHNY, CDR2 SVGAGI (reference sequence).

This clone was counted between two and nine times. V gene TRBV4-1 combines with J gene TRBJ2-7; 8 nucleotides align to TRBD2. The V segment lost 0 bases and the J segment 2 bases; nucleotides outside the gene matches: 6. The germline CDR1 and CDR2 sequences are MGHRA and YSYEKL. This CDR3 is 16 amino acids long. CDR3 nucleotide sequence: TGCGCCAGCAGCCAAGATACTACACTAGCGGCCTACGAGCAGTACTTC. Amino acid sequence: CASSQDTTLAAYEQYF.

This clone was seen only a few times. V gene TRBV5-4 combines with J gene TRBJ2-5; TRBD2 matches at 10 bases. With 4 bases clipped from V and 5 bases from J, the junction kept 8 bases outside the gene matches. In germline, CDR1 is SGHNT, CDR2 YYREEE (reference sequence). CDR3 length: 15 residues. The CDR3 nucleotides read TGTGCCAGCAGCCCCCCTAGCGGGAGTAGGGAGACCCAGTACTTC. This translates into CASSPPSGSRETQYF.

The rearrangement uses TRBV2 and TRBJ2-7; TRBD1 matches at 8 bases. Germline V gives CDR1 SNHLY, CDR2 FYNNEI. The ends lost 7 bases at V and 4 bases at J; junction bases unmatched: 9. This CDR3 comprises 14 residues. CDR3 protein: CASMPRGLTYEQYF. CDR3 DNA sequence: TGTGCCAGCATGCCCAGGGGGCTAACGTACGAGCAGTACTTC.

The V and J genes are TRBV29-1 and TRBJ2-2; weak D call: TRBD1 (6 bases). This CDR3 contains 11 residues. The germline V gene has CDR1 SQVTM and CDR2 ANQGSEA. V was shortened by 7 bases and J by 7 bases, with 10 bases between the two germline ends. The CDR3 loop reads CSATGYGELFF. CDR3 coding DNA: TGCAGCGCCACAGGGTACGGGGAGCTGTTTTTT.

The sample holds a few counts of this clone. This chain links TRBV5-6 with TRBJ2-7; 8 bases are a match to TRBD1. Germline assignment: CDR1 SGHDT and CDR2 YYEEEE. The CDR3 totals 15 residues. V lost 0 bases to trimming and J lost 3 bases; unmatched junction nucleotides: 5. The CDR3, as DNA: TGTGCCAGCAGCTTGGGTTATGGACAGGGCTACGAGCAGTACTTC. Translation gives CASSLGYGQGYEQYF.

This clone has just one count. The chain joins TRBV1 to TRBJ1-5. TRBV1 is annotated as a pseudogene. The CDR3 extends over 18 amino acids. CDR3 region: CTSSFYRGTPKGNQPQHF. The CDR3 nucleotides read TGCACCAGCAGCTTTTACCGCGGGACGCCTAAAGGGAATCAGCCCCAGCATTTT.

The CDR3 here is CASSFGGQNTEAFF. CDR3 sequence (DNA): TGTGCCAGCAGTTTTGGGGGACAGAACACTGAAGCTTTCTTT. The chain carries TRBV28 and TRBJ1-1, with a possible D match to TRBD1 (6 bases). The V and J ends lost 3 bases and 1 base respectively, with 9 bases between them. Germline V gives CDR1 MDHEN, CDR2 SYDVKM. This CDR3 spans 14 amino acids.

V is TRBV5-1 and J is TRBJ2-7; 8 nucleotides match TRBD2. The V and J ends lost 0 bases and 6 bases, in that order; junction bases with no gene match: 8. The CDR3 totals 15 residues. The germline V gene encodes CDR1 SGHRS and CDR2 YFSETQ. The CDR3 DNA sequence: TGCGCCAGCAGCTTGGATAACGGGAGGGCGTTCGAGCAGTACTTC. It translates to CASSLDNGRAFEQYF.

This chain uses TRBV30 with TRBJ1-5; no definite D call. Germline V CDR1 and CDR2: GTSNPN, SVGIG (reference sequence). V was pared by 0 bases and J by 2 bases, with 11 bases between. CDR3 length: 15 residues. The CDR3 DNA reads TGTGCCTGGAGTGTACCGGGATATCGCAATCAGCCCCAGCATTTT. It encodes CAWSVPGYRNQPQHF.

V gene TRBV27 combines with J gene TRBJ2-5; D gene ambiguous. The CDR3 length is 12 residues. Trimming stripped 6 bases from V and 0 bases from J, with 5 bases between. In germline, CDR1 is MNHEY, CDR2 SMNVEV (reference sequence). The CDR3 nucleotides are TGTGCCAGCAGACCTAACCAAGAGACCCAGTACTTC. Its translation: CASRPNQETQYF.

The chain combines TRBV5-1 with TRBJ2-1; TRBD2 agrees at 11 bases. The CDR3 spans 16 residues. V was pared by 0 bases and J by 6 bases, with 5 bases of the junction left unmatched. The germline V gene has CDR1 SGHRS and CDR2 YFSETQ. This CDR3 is CASSLGMTSGANEQFF. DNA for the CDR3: TGCGCCAGCAGCTTGGGGATGACTAGCGGGGCCAATGAGCAGTTCTTC.

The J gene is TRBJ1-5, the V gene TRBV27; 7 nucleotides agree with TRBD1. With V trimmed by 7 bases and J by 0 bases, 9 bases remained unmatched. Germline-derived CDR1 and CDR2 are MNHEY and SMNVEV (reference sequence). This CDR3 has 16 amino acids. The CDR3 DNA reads TGTGCCAGCACTCCTTCTCAGGGGGATAGCAATCAGCCCCAGCATTTT. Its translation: CASTPSQGDSNQPQHF.

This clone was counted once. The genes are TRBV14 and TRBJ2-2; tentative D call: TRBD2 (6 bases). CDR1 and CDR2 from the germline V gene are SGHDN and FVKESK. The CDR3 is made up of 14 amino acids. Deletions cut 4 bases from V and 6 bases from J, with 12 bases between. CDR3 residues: CASSLRRGSGELFF. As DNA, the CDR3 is TGTGCCAGCAGCCTTCGACGGGGGTCCGGGGAGCTGTTTTTT.

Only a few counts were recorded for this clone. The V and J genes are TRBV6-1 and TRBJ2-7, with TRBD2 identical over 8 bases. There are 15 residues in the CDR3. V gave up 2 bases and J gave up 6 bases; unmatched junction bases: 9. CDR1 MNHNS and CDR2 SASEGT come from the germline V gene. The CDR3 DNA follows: TGTGCCAGCAGTGAACTGAGCGGGAGTTTCGGCGAGCAGTACTTC. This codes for CASSELSGSFGEQYF.